These T cell receptor beta chains were read from a single sample in a study of tumor-infiltrating lymphocytes in primary liver carcinoma. TCRdb reanalysed the multiplex PCR reads using MiXCR and keeps one entry per CDR3 protein. Counted here are about 210,000 distinct CDR3 sequences, approximately 65% occurring once; the ten biggest clones make up about 7.1%. Source material: peripheral blood. The receptors derive from a woman between 55 and 75 years old with primary liver carcinoma and hepatitis B virus infection. The CDR3 runs from the conserved cysteine through the conserved F or W. Fields, in order: CDR3 protein, CDR3 DNA, clone size, J gene, V gene, D gene. The D gene is left open where the match is weak. Clone sizes are given selectively: once, few, many, or a class where the clone is expanded.

CASNMYGLAGFF,TGTGCCAGCAACATGTACGGGCTAGCGGGGTTCTTC,NA,TRBJ2-1,TRBV11-2,TRBD2
CACSPHGGAYNEQFF,TGTGCCTGCAGTCCGCATGGCGGAGCCTACAATGAGCAGTTCTTC,NA,TRBJ2-1,TRBV6-1,NA
CSVDSRRGPYEQYF,TGCAGCGTTGACTCGAGACGGGGTCCCTACGAGCAGTACTTC,NA,TRBJ2-7,TRBV29-1,NA
CASSLRDGTDTQYF,TGTGCCAGCAGCCTCAGGGACGGCACAGATACGCAGTATTTT,many,TRBJ2-3,TRBV5-5,NA
CASGRGPNSYNEQFF,TGTGCCAGCGGGCGGGGACCGAACTCCTACAATGAGCAGTTCTTC,many,TRBJ2-1,TRBV11-2,NA
CASSSTGQGTYGYTF,TGCGCCAGCAGCAGTACGGGACAGGGTACCTATGGCTACACCTTC,few,TRBJ1-2,TRBV5-1,TRBD1
CSVSTSGRVNNEQFF,TGCAGCGTTTCGACTAGCGGGAGAGTAAACAATGAGCAGTTCTTC,many,TRBJ2-1,TRBV29-1,TRBD2
CASSRGLAGQANTGELFF,TGCGCCAGCAGCCGCGGACTAGCGGGTCAAGCGAACACCGGGGAGCTGTTTTTT,few,TRBJ2-2,TRBV5-1,TRBD2
CARNSTRLQGADTQYF,TGTGCCAGGAATTCAACCCGGTTACAGGGGGCAGATACGCAGTATTTT,NA,TRBJ2-3,TRBV11-2,TRBD1
CASSPLGGMDTEAFF,TGCGCCAGCAGCCCGCTCGGGGGTATGGACACTGAAGCTTTCTTT,NA,TRBJ1-1,TRBV11-1,NA
CASSLTESGKLFF,TGTGCCAGCAGTCTTACGGAGTCCGGGAAGCTGTTTTTT,NA,TRBJ2-2,TRBV13,NA
CASSPSGRDTQYF,TGTGCCAGCAGTCCTAGCGGGAGAGATACGCAGTATTTT,NA,TRBJ2-3,TRBV28,TRBD2
CAWGRMSNQPQHF,TGTGCCTGGGGCAGGATGAGCAATCAGCCCCAGCATTTT,NA,TRBJ1-5,TRBV30,NA
CASSLDRNQPQHF,TGTGCCAGCAGCTTAGATCGAAATCAGCCCCAGCATTTT,medium-sized,TRBJ1-5,TRBV11-2,NA
CASTPLDRPYEQYF,TGCGCCAGCACCCCCCTGGACAGACCCTACGAGCAGTACTTC,once,TRBJ2-7,TRBV5-1,NA
CASSHRDGGAGSNQPQHF,TGTGCCAGCAGCCACCGGGACGGGGGAGCCGGGAGCAATCAGCCCCAGCATTTT,few,TRBJ1-5,TRBV7-9,NA
CASTLLVGGGGELFF,TGTGCCAGCACCCTCCTAGTGGGAGGAGGCGGGGAGCTGTTTTTT,NA,TRBJ2-2,TRBV7-9,NA
CARSWNRVSTEAFF,TGTGCCCGCAGCTGGAACAGGGTTAGCACTGAAGCTTTCTTT,NA,TRBJ1-1,TRBV5-6,NA
CASSLGPLSLANNIKYF,TGTGCCAGCAGCTTAGGTCCCCTGAGTCTAGCCAATAACATTAAGTACTTC,NA,TRBJ2-4,TRBV11-2,NA
CASSLDPGRAFF,TGTGCCAGCAGCTTAGATCCAGGAAGGGCTTTCTTT,few,TRBJ1-1,TRBV7-9,NA
CASSFSSLHNEPFF,TGTGCCAGCAGCTTCTCAAGTCTTCACAATGAGCCCTTCTTC,NA,TRBJ2-1,TRBV11-2,NA
CASTKTLAEAPVDMQYF,TGTGCCAGCACCAAAACTCTAGCGGAGGCCCCAGTGGATATGCAGTATTTT,NA,TRBJ2-3,TRBV6-5,TRBD2
CASSYPGRLEQYF,TGTGCCAGCAGTTACCCGGGGAGGCTCGAGCAGTACTTC,NA,TRBJ2-7,TRBV11-2,NA
CASSGSILAEQYF,TGTGCCAGTAGTGGAAGTATCCTGGCCGAGCAGTACTTC,NA,TRBJ2-7,TRBV6-1,NA
CAISPRAPNEKLFF,TGCGCCATCAGCCCCAGGGCCCCTAATGAAAAACTGTTTTTT,few,TRBJ1-4,TRBV5-1,NA
CATSDPMTSGSATDTQYF,TGTGCCACCAGTGATCCAATGACTAGCGGGAGTGCTACCGATACGCAGTATTTT,NA,TRBJ2-3,TRBV24-1,TRBD2
CASTLGLVGCRTGELFF,TGTGCCAGCACCCTGGGACTAGTGGGATGTAGGACCGGGGAGCTGTTTTTT,NA,TRBJ2-2,TRBV6-1,TRBD2
CTSSRGQGTVQPQHF,TGTACCAGCAGCCGGGGACAGGGGACCGTTCAGCCCCAGCATTTT,NA,TRBJ1-5,TRBV7-8,TRBD1
CTSRDFSSYEQYF,TGTACCAGCAGGGACTTCAGCTCTTACGAGCAGTACTTC,NA,TRBJ2-7,TRBV25-1,NA
CASSRDLWIGELFF,TGTGCCAGCAGCCGGGACTTGTGGATCGGGGAGCTGTTTTTT,many,TRBJ2-2,TRBV5-6,NA
CASRSMEGANQPQHF,TGTGCCAGCAGGTCGATGGAGGGAGCCAATCAGCCCCAGCATTTT,many,TRBJ1-5,TRBV6-5,NA
CASSLTRDSTGELFF,TGTGCCAGCAGCTTAACCCGGGACTCAACCGGGGAGCTGTTTTTT,NA,TRBJ2-2,TRBV11-1,NA
CAGSLWTGMKAGANVLTF,TGTGCCGGCAGTCTTTGGACAGGGATGAAAGCTGGGGCCAACGTCCTGACTTTC,NA,TRBJ2-6,TRBV6-5,TRBD1
CAGSQDDAPGLEQFF,TGCGCCGGCAGCCAAGATGATGCCCCGGGACTCGAGCAGTTCTTC,NA,TRBJ2-1,TRBV4-1,NA
CASSQFVRGERANEKLFF,TGCGCCAGCAGCCAATTCGTCAGGGGGGAGCGAGCTAATGAAAAACTGTTTTTT,many,TRBJ1-4,TRBV4-1,TRBD1
CASRPRGGHGSYEQYF,TGTGCTAGCAGACCCCGGGGGGGGCATGGCTCCTACGAGCAGTACTTC,NA,TRBJ2-7,TRBV11-2,TRBD2
CASSLVAGPSSYEQYF,TGTGCCAGCAGTTTAGTTGCTGGGCCAAGCTCCTACGAGCAGTACTTC,many,TRBJ2-7,TRBV28,NA
CAGSSPRTWGILTDTQYF,TGTGCCGGCAGCTCCCCTAGGACATGGGGTATCCTCACAGATACGCAGTATTTT,NA,TRBJ2-3,TRBV11-2,NA
CASSQGTIAGDTQYF,TGTGCCAGCAGCCAAGGAACGATAGCAGGAGATACGCAGTATTTT,NA,TRBJ2-3,TRBV14,NA
CASSPPGRNYNEQFF,TGTGCCAGCAGCCCACCCGGGAGGAACTACAATGAGCAGTTCTTC,many,TRBJ2-1,TRBV12-3/TRBV12-4,TRBD2
CASSIVALAGTGELFF,TGTGCCAGCAGCATAGTGGCGCTAGCGGGAACCGGGGAGCTGTTTTTT,NA,TRBJ2-2,TRBV11-2,TRBD2
CASSDAEQKTKNIQYF,TGTGCCAGCAGTGACGCCGAACAAAAGACCAAAAACATTCAGTACTTC,few,TRBJ2-4,TRBV6-1,NA
CASRVGEGQETEYF,TGTGCCAGCAGGGTAGGAGAGGGACAAGAGACCGAGTACTTC,NA,TRBJ2-5,TRBV11-2,NA
CASSQGVPTGEPLF,TGCGCCAGCAGCCAAGGGGTCCCTACCGGGGAGCCGCTTTTT,once,TRBJ2-2,TRBV4-1,NA
CASSYKGNQPQHF,TGTGCCAGCAGTTATAAGGGCAATCAGCCCCAGCATTTT,many,TRBJ1-5,TRBV6-2/TRBV6-3,NA
CASGFRDGGTYEQYF,TGTGCCAGCGGCTTCCGAGATGGGGGGACCTACGAGCAGTACTTC,NA,TRBJ2-7,TRBV9,NA
CASSFLARDNEQYF,TGTGCCAGCAGCTTCCTAGCGAGAGACAACGAGCAGTACTTC,NA,TRBJ2-7,TRBV11-2,NA
CASSLGASLNTEAFF,TGTGCCAGCAGCTTGGGTGCTTCATTGAACACTGAAGCTTTCTTT,few,TRBJ1-1,TRBV5-5,NA
CSILDMMGVVGGTNYGYTF,TGCAGCATACTAGACATGATGGGGGTTGTTGGGGGAACTAACTATGGCTACACCTTC,NA,TRBJ1-2,TRBV29-1,NA
CASSQGGGQGSRNTEAFF,TGCGCCAGCAGCCAGGGAGGGGGACAGGGGTCCCGGAACACTGAAGCTTTCTTT,many,TRBJ1-1,TRBV4-1,TRBD1
CASSDTTVDNEQFF,TGTGCCAGCAGCGATACGACAGTGGACAATGAGCAGTTCTTC,NA,TRBJ2-1,TRBV7-9,NA
CASRKQGYNEQFF,TGTGCCAGCAGAAAACAGGGCTACAATGAGCAGTTCTTC,many,TRBJ2-1,TRBV12-3/TRBV12-4,NA
CASSLDPVPLARRDMQYF,TGCGCCAGCAGCTTAGACCCGGTGCCACTAGCGCGAAGGGATATGCAGTATTTT,NA,TRBJ2-3,TRBV11-3,TRBD2
CVSSFAASGANVLTF,TGTGTCAGCAGTTTTGCCGCCTCTGGTGCCAACGTCCTGACTTTC,NA,TRBJ2-6,TRBV12-3/TRBV12-4,NA
CAWSSGYSNQPQHF,TGTGCCTGGAGTTCTGGGTATAGCAATCAGCCCCAGCATTTT,NA,TRBJ1-5,TRBV30,NA
CASTSKFDEQFF,TGTGCCAGCACTTCCAAATTCGATGAGCAGTTCTTC,NA,TRBJ2-1,TRBV11-3,NA
CASSPWGGTEAFF,TGCGCCAGCAGCCCTTGGGGCGGCACTGAAGCTTTCTTT,few,TRBJ1-1,TRBV5-1,NA
CASTPSWGSQETQYF,TGTGCCAGCACCCCCTCTTGGGGGAGTCAAGAGACCCAGTACTTC,NA,TRBJ2-5,TRBV6-1,NA
CASSPMGAASNNEKFF,TGTGCCAGCAGCCCGATGGGAGCAGCCTCGAACAATGAGAAGTTCTTC,NA,TRBJ2-1,TRBV7-8,NA